This entry describes one T cell receptor (beta chain). Its antigen is unknown. Base qualities are missing; no much larger clone stands one base away. The CDR3 spans 18 residues, from the cysteine through the phenylalanine. CDR3 DNA only is kept here, 54 bases in frame from base 1. Germline trimming amounts to 3 bases on V and 5 bases on J, with 13 as the count of junction bases outside the gene matches. CDR1 and CDR2 are drawn from the germline V gene (reference sequence): SGHNT, YYREEE. The data derive from a study of control samples from healthy donors and cancer patients (dated by TCRdb to 2020 to 2021). Receptor libraries were prepared by the immunoSEQ multiplex PCR assay. TCRdb retrieved this table from immuneACCESS and kept in-frame rearrangements only. Not all clones are present; in checked studies, unresolved V genes account for under half, and no reason is known for the remainder. The sample contains roughly 90,000 clones, around 82% of them found a single time. The ten largest make up around 10% of the sample.

The V gene is TRBV5-4 and the J gene is TRBJ2-5; the junction holds 13 bases that match TRBD2. This sequence originates from a woman aged 60-70 years in good health. The material sequenced was blood. Here the CDR3 is given as CASSSRPLLAGGGETQYF. In nucleotides, the sequence is TGTGCCAGCAGCTCTCGCCCATTACTAGCGGGGGGGGGTGAGACCCAGTACTTC.